This passage covers 20 T cell receptor beta chains from one sample sequenced in a study of CD8+ T cells in alopecia areata (dated by TCRdb to 2016 to 2018). What the time point label conveys for this sample: baseline before oral tofacitinib. Libraries were constructed by the immunoSEQ multiplex PCR assay. RNA was extracted from all samples and reverse transcribed into cDNA, which served as template for TCR sequencing. TCRdb stores this immuneACCESS table with in-frame sequences only. Part of the clones is absent; in the studies checked, under half of the shortfall reflects unresolved V genes, and no reason is known for the rest. This sample has some 240,000 clones in its table, and around 62% of those were observed once. 0.45% of the sample comes from the top ten. The sequences come from CD4+ T cells sorted from blood, collected at week 0. All receptors come from a human donor with alopecia areata.

Regarding this clone: Given a much more abundant clone one base away, this may be a read error. Within the sample, other DNA sequences also encode this same CDR3. The V and J genes are TRBV5-4 and TRBJ2-3; D is unclear. V lost 3 bases and J lost 2, with 4 bases in between. This CDR3 has 12 residues. Germline-derived CDR1 and CDR2 are SGHNT and YYREEE (reference sequence). CDR3 DNA sequence: TGTGCCAGCAGCTCGACCACAGATACGCAGTATTTT. It is translated as CASSSTTDTQYF.

This clone was counted once. This chain connects TRBV29-1 to TRBJ1-1; D is unresolved. The CDR3 has 13 residues. The V end was cut by 7 bases, the J end by 0 bases, with 12 bases between. From germline, CDR1 is SQVTM and CDR2 ANQGSEA. The chain's CDR3 is CSGIDAMNTEAFF. CDR3 nucleotides: TGCAGCGGGATCGATGCGATGAACACTGAAGCTTTCTTT.

The chain carries TRBV29-1 and TRBJ2-1, with TRBD1 matching over 12 bases. The germline CDR1 and CDR2 sequences are SQVTM and ANQGSEA. This CDR3 is 15 amino acids long. V dropped 2 bases and J dropped 8; count of bases not matched to a gene: 7. CDR3 residues: CSVEMGQGASDEQFF. The CDR3 DNA follows: TGCAGCGTTGAAATGGGACAGGGGGCTTCAGATGAGCAGTTCTTC.

The V call is TRBV5-4, the J call TRBJ1-1; D is unclear. CDR3 size: 13 residues. Germline-derived CDR1 and CDR2 are SGHNT and YYREEE (reference sequence). The V gene lost 2 bases and the J gene lost 6 bases, with 11 bases spanning the gap. The CDR3 DNA reads TGTGCCAGCAGCTTTGATGCCCGGGCTGAAGCTTTCTTT. Protein sequence: CASSFDARAEAFF.

This clone was found once. The rearrangement links TRBV29-1 to TRBJ2-5, with TRBD1 matching over 8 bases. With 7 bases clipped from V and 3 bases from J, the junction kept 1 base outside the gene matches. Germline V gene sequence: CDR1 SQVTM, CDR2 ANQGSEA. The CDR3 totals 11 residues. CDR3 bases: TGCAGCGCGGACAGGGAAGAGACCCAGTACTTC. Residues: CSADREETQYF.

In this sample, this clone turned up a few times. The chain joins TRBV11-2 to TRBJ2-1; unclear D gene. The CDR3 length is 14 residues. The germline V gene encodes CDR1 SGHAT and CDR2 FQNNGV. V was cut by 5 bases and J by 5 bases, with 13 bases left in between. The DNA for the CDR3 is TGTGCCAGCAGCCCCTCGCCCCAAAACAATGAGCAGTTCTTC. Its translation: CASSPSPQNNEQFF.

The chain carries TRBV2 and TRBJ2-7; D is unresolved. The V and J ends lost 2 bases and 5 bases respectively, with 16 bases between them. Per the germline V gene, CDR1 is SNHLY and CDR2 is FYNNEI. The CDR3 consists of 15 residues. CDR3 in amino acids: CASSESGTYGDEQYF. For the CDR3, the DNA is TGTGCCAGCAGTGAATCTGGCACATATGGCGACGAGCAGTACTTC. The entire variable domain, with the rest obtained from reference TRBV2 and TRBJ2-7, is as follows: EPEVTQTPSHQVTQMGQEVILRCVPISNHLYFYWYRQILGQKVEFLVSFYNNEISEKSEIFDDQFSVERPDGSNFTLKIRSTKLEDSAMYFCASSESGTYGDEQYFGPGTRLTVT.

The chain uses TRBV2 and TRBJ2-7; D is perhaps TRBD1 or TRBD2 (5 bases each). This CDR3 has 13 residues. The V and J ends lost 4 bases and 3 bases respectively, with 10 bases between them. Germline V gene data show CDR1 as SNHLY and CDR2 as FYNNEI. Here the CDR3 DNA reads TGTGCCAGCAGTGGGGGGTCTCGCTACGAGCAGTACTTC. It translates to CASSGGSRYEQYF.

This clone was detected only once. The rearrangement joins TRBV11-2 to TRBJ2-1; TRBD1 is a possible D gene (6 bases). Trimming shortened V by 5 bases and J by 5 bases, and 22 bases separated the two germline ends. This CDR3 region has 17 residues. Germline assignment: CDR1 SGHAT and CDR2 FQNNGV. For the CDR3, the DNA is TGTGCCAGCAGCCCCAGGGGAGCGAGATCTGCGGACAATGAGCAGTTCTTC. Translation: CASSPRGARSADNEQFF. The full variable domain, completed using reference TRBV11-2 and TRBJ2-1, is EAGVAQSPRYKIIEKRQSVAFWCNPISGHATLYWYQQILGQGPKLLIQFQNNGVVDDSQLPKDRFSAERLKGVDSTLKIQPAKLEDSAVYLCASSPRGARSADNEQFFGPGTRLTVL.

This chain uses TRBV5-1 with TRBJ2-7, with D maybe TRBD1 (6 bases). Germline V gene lookup returns CDR1 SGHRS and CDR2 YFSETQ. With 2 bases removed from V and 4 bases from J, the gap between germline ends came to 16 bases. The CDR3 covers 15 residues. The CDR3 spells CASSFRTASTYEQYF. Written as DNA, the CDR3 is TGCGCCAGCAGCTTCAGGACAGCGAGTACTTACGAGCAGTACTTC.

The chain employs TRBV27 and TRBJ2-1; a possible D gene is TRBD1 (6 bases). Germline V gene sequence: CDR1 MNHEY, CDR2 SMNVEV (reference sequence). The CDR3 sequence is 15 residues long. Deletions cut 4 bases from V and 7 bases from J, with 17 bases between. The chain's CDR3 is CASSSRQVGRNEQFF. CDR3 coding DNA: TGTGCCAGCAGTTCGAGACAGGTAGGAAGAAATGAGCAGTTCTTC.

The rearrangement uses TRBV29-1 and TRBJ2-6, with D tentatively TRBD2 (6 bases). V was shortened by 7 bases and J by 0 bases, with 7 bases between the two germline ends. CDR3 length: 13 amino acids. The V gene's germline CDR1 is SQVTM and CDR2 ANQGSEA. In nucleotides, the CDR3 is TGCAGCGCGGAGGGCTCTGGGGCCAACGTCCTGACTTTC. This gives the protein CSAEGSGANVLTF.

The chain has TRBV29-1 and TRBJ1-5, with 8 bases fitting TRBD1. The trim removed 6 bases at V and 6 bases at J, leaving 10 bases unmatched. Germline CDR1 and CDR2: SQVTM and ANQGSEA. The CDR3 covers 14 residues. CDR3 DNA sequence: TGCAGCGTCGCCCAGCGGGACAGGCGTCAGCCCCAGCATTTT. Its protein product is CSVAQRDRRQPQHF.

This clone was counted only a few times. V gene TRBV14 combines with J gene TRBJ2-1; D may be TRBD1 (7 bases). V lost 2 bases and J lost 12, with 14 bases in between. Germline V gene data show CDR1 as SGHDN and CDR2 as FVKESK. The CDR3 totals 13 residues. The CDR3 DNA is TGTGCCAGCAGCCAAAGGGGGCGGGGAAGGCAGTTCTTC. It specifies CASSQRGRGRQFF.

The chain combines TRBV29-1 with TRBJ1-1; tentative D call: TRBD1 (6 bases). The CDR3 consists of 14 residues. Trimming pared 7 bases from V and 4 bases from J, leaving 19 bases between. The germline gives CDR1 SQVTM, CDR2 ANQGSEA. CDR3 nucleotide sequence: TGCAGCGCCGAAACACAGGGTCGGGGCACTGAAGCTTTCTTT. Translated: CSAETQGRGTEAFF.

The J gene is TRBJ1-5, the V gene TRBV30; D not resolved. This CDR3 is 13 amino acids long. In germline, CDR1 is GTSNPN, CDR2 SVGIG (reference sequence). The germline V and J ends were trimmed by 1 base and 6 bases, with 10 bases remaining between them. CDR3 DNA: TGTGCCTGGAGTGGTTCGCCAGGTCAGCCCCAGCATTTT. Protein product: CAWSGSPGQPQHF.

The chain couples TRBV11-2 to TRBJ1-2; possibly TRBD1 for D (5 bases). The CDR3 length is 11 residues. The V gene's germline CDR1 is SGHAT and CDR2 FQNNGV. The germline V and J ends were trimmed by 5 bases and 14 bases, with 15 bases remaining between them. The DNA of the CDR3 is TGTGCCAGCAGCACTAGGGGTCCCGGGACCTTC. Protein sequence: CASSTRGPGTF.

The chain has TRBV29-1 and TRBJ1-2; 9 bases fit TRBD1. The germline V gene encodes CDR1 SQVTM and CDR2 ANQGSEA. CDR3 length: 13 amino acids. V lost 5 bases and J lost 4; bases outside the gene matches: 5. In DNA form, the CDR3 reads TGCAGCGTTTCGGGACAGGGCCGCTATGGCTACACCTTC. Amino acid sequence: CSVSGQGRYGYTF.

The chain is built from TRBV5-1 and TRBJ1-1; 8 nucleotides agree with TRBD1. Per the germline V gene, CDR1 is SGHRS and CDR2 is YFSETQ. Unmatched junction bases numbered 6, after V lost 0 bases and J lost 5 bases. This CDR3 spans 15 amino acids. CDR3 residues: CASSLVYRGRTEAFF. The DNA of the CDR3 is TGCGCCAGCAGCTTGGTTTACAGGGGGAGGACTGAAGCTTTCTTT.

This clone was recorded once. The V call is TRBV30, the J call TRBJ1-2; D possibly corresponds to TRBD1 (6 bases). Per the germline V gene, CDR1 is GTSNPN and CDR2 is SVGIG (reference sequence). The CDR3 contains 13 residues. V was clipped by 3 bases and J by 4 bases, with 12 bases between them. CDR3: CAWSRGNGYGYTF. The CDR3 coding sequence is TGTGCCTGGAGCAGGGGTAATGGCTATGGCTACACCTTC.